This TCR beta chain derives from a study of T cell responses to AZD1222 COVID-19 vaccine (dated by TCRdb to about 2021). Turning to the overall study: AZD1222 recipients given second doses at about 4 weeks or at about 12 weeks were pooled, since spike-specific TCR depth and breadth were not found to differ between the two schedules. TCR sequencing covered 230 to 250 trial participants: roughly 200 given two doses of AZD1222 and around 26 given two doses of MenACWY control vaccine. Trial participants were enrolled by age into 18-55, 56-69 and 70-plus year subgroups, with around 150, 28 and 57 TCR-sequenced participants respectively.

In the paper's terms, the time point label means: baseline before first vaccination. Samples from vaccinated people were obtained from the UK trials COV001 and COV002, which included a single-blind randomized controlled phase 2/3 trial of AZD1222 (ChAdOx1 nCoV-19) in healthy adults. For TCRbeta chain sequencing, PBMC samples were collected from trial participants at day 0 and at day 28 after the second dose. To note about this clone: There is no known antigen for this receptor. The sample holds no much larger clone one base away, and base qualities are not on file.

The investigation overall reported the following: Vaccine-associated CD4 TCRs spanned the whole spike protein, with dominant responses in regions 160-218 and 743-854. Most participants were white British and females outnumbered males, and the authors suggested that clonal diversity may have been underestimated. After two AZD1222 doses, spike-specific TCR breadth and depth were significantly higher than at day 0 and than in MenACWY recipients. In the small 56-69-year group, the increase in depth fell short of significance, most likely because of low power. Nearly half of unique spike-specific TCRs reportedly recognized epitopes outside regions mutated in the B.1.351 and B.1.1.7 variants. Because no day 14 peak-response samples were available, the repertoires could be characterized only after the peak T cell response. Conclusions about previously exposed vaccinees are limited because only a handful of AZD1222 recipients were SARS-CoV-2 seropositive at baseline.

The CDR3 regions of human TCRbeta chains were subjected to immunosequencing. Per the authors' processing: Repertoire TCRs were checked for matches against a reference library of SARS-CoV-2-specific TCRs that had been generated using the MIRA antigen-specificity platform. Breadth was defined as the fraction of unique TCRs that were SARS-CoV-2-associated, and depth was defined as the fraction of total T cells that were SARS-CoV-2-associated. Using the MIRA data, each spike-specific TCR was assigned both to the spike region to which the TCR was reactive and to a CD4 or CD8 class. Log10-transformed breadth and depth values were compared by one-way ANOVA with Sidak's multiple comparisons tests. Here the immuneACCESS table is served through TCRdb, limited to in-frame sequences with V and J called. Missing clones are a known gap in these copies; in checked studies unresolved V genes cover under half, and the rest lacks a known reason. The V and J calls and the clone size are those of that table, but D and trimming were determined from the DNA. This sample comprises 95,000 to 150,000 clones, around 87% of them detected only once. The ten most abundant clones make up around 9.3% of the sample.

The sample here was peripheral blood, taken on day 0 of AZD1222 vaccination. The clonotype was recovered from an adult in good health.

The CDR3 reads as follows: CASSLRPSASSYNEQFF. The sequence in DNA is TGTGCCAGCAGCTTACGGCCTAGCGCCAGCTCCTACAATGAGCAGTTCTTC. The chain couples TRBV7-9 to TRBJ2-1; a weak D assignment points to TRBD2 (6 bases agree). V sheds 2 bases and J sheds 0 bases, leaving 14 bases between their ends. The CDR1 and CDR2 encoded by the germline V gene (reference sequence) are SEHNR and FQNEAQ. The CDR3 runs 17 amino acids, cysteine and phenylalanine included. Only the CDR3 part of the read is kept: 51 bases, read in frame from the first base.